This T cell receptor beta chain derives from a study of response to subunit inactivated influenza vaccine. A remark on this clonotype: Its antigen is still unknown.

From the RT-PCR reads, TCRdb called clonotypes with MiXCR, one entry per CDR3 protein. This table holds approximately 700,000 distinct CDR3 sequences, 15% to 19% found once. The study's findings and limits: Authors suggested each seasonal influenza vaccination recruits few new T cells.

The CDR3 covers 15 residues. With 3 bases removed from V and 4 bases from J, the gap between germline ends came to 16 bases. Germline V gene sequence: CDR1 SGDLS, CDR2 YYNGEE. The sequenced sample was PBMCs from blood, obtained 11 to 12 days after vaccination. This receptor was identified in a man in his fifties or sixties who received an inactivated influenza vaccine. The rearrangement joins TRBV9 to TRBJ1-1; D unresolved. The CDR3 DNA reads TGTGCCAGCAGCGCCCAGATGGGGAGCGGCACTGAAGCTTTCTTT. This translates into CASSAQMGSGTEAFF.